Presented here are 21 T cell receptor beta chains from one specimen sequenced in a study of blood T cell repertoires in COVID-19 (dated by TCRdb to the early 2020s). Library preparation was by the immunoSEQ multiplex PCR assay. Not all clones reach the TCRdb copy of this immuneACCESS table, which keeps in-frame sequences only. Checked studies attribute under half of the gap to unresolved V genes and leave the rest unexplained. For this sample the table gives roughly 59,000 clones, of which more than 75% were detected only once. The top ten clones comprise around an eighth of the sample. The source material was peripheral blood. The receptors were sampled from an older man with acute or convalescent COVID-19.

This clone showed up just once. The V gene is TRBV5-1, the J gene TRBJ1-1; TRBD1 matches 7 bases. The junction had 3 bases not matched to a gene; V was cut back by 5 bases and J by 8 bases. Germline loops: CDR1 SGHRS, CDR2 YFSETQ. CDR3 size: 11 residues. This CDR3 reads CASRRGPEAFF. CDR3 DNA sequence: TGCGCCAGCAGGAGGGGGCCCGAAGCTTTCTTT.

This chain links TRBV12-3 or TRBV12-4 with TRBJ2-3; no clear D. This CDR3 has 11 residues. V lost 3 bases to trimming and J lost 5 bases, with 3 bases between them. CDR3 sequence: CASSFKDTQYF. CDR3 in DNA: TGTGCCAGCAGTTTCAAAGATACGCAGTATTTT.

The chain combines TRBV19 with TRBJ1-2; maybe TRBD1 (6 bases). The CDR3 extends over 16 amino acids. Trimming took off 3 bases at V and 5 bases at J, with 19 bases between the two ends. Germline V gene lookup returns CDR1 LNHDA and CDR2 SQIVND (reference sequence). The CDR3 is CASSIKTGATEYGYTF. As DNA, the CDR3 is TGTGCCAGTAGTATCAAGACAGGTGCTACCGAGTATGGCTACACCTTC.

The chain joins TRBV27 to TRBJ2-1; TRBD2 is a possible D gene (6 bases). The V gene lost 3 bases and the J gene lost 0 bases, with 9 bases spanning the gap. The germline CDR1 and CDR2 sequences are MNHEY and SMNVEV (reference sequence). The CDR3 loop spans 15 amino acids. The CDR3 bases are TGTGCCAGCAGTTTTAGCGGAAGCTCCTACAATGAGCAGTTCTTC. Translating gives CASSFSGSSYNEQFF.

The chain carries TRBV4-1 and TRBJ1-1; 7 bases are a match to TRBD1. V was pared by 4 bases and J by 2 bases, with 4 bases of the junction left unmatched. The V gene's germline CDR1 is MGHRA and CDR2 YSYEKL. The CDR3 is 14 amino acids. CDR3 protein: CASSPTGANTEAFF. The CDR3 DNA follows: TGCGCCAGCAGCCCAACAGGGGCCAACACTGAAGCTTTCTTT.

The chain couples TRBV28 to TRBJ2-2; 9 bases align to TRBD1. Trimming took 8 bases from V and 7 from J; bases not matched to a gene: 8. The CDR3 runs 14 residues. Germline loops: CDR1 MDHEN, CDR2 SYDVKM. The CDR3 bases are TGTGCCAGCCGCGGGACAGGGATGGGCGGGGAGCTGTTTTTT. It is translated as CASRGTGMGGELFF.

The chain uses TRBV11-2 and TRBJ2-2; D might be TRBD1 (5 bases). Germline CDR1 and CDR2: SGHAT and FQNNGV. V was clipped by 1 base and J by 4 bases, with 7 bases between them. The CDR3 is 14 residues long. The CDR3 spells CASSLGQGTGELFF. Here the CDR3 DNA reads TGTGCCAGCAGCTTAGGTCAGGGCACCGGGGAGCTGTTTTTT.

This clone was detected only once. The chain is built from TRBV3-1 (or the pseudogene TRBV3-2) and TRBJ2-1, with D tentatively TRBD1 (6 bases). Trimming pared 0 bases from V and 7 bases from J, leaving 22 bases between. Looked up from germline, CDR1 is LGHDT and CDR2 is YNNKEL (reference sequence). The CDR3 is made up of 18 amino acids. CDR3 nucleotides: TGTGCCAGCAGCCAAGACGCCAGGGGTGGGGCAGCAAGAAATGAGCAGTTCTTC. It is translated as CASSQDARGGAARNEQFF.

CDR3 loop: CASKSIQGLRSYNEQFF. The CDR3, as DNA: TGTGCCAGCAAGTCAATCCAGGGCCTTCGCTCCTACAATGAGCAGTTCTTC. The chain recombines TRBV28 with TRBJ2-1; tentative D call: TRBD1 (5 bases). CDR1 MDHEN and CDR2 SYDVKM come from the germline V gene. The CDR3 extends over 17 amino acids. The V and J ends lost 7 bases and 0 bases respectively, with 19 bases between them.

The chain uses TRBV5-1 and TRBJ2-7; 9 nucleotides agree with TRBD2. The germline V gene encodes CDR1 SGHRS and CDR2 YFSETQ. V lost 2 bases and J lost 6; bases outside the gene matches: 6. CDR3 length: 14 amino acids. In DNA form, the CDR3 reads TGCGCCAGCAGCTTCGGGACTAGCAGTGCCGAGCAGTACTTC. It specifies CASSFGTSSAEQYF.

The V call is TRBV30, the J call TRBJ2-5; tentatively, D is TRBD1 (5 bases). Germline CDR1 and CDR2: GTSNPN and SVGIG (reference sequence). V was cut by 1 base and J by 7 bases, with 19 bases left in between. The CDR3 is 15 amino acids. This chain's CDR3 is CAWSGAAGWIGTQYF. The CDR3 DNA sequence: TGTGCCTGGAGTGGGGCGGCAGGGTGGATCGGGACCCAGTACTTC.

The chain has TRBV2 and TRBJ1-1; D is perhaps TRBD1 (5 bases). CDR3 length equals 13 residues. V was trimmed by 6 bases and J by 1 base, leaving 9 bases between them. The germline V gene has CDR1 SNHLY and CDR2 FYNNEI. The CDR3 here is CASRTDTNTEAFF. The CDR3 region has the DNA TGTGCCAGCAGGACAGATACGAACACTGAAGCTTTCTTT. Together with reference TRBV2 and TRBJ1-1, the CDR3 gives the full variable domain: EPEVTQTPSHQVTQMGQEVILRCVPISNHLYFYWYRQILGQKVEFLVSFYNNEISEKSEIFDDQFSVERPDGSNFTLKIRSTKLEDSAMYFCASRTDTNTEAFFGQGTRLTVV.

V gene TRBV7-2 combines with J gene TRBJ2-7; D perhaps matches TRBD1 (5 bases). CDR3 size: 16 residues. V shed 7 bases and J shed 0 bases, with 19 bases lying between them. Germline lookup yields CDR1 SGHTA and CDR2 FQGNSA. The chain's CDR3 is CASTYSLNRYSYEQYF. The CDR3 bases are TGTGCCAGCACCTATTCTTTGAACAGGTACTCCTACGAGCAGTACTTC. Complete variable domain (other parts from reference TRBV7-2 and TRBJ2-7): GAGVSQSPSNKVTEKGKDVELRCDPISGHTALYWYRQSLGQGLEFLIYFQGNSAPDKSGLPSDRFSAERTGGSVSTLTIQRTQQEDSAVYLCASTYSLNRYSYEQYFGPGTRLTVT.

V is TRBV5-6 and J is TRBJ2-3; weak D call: TRBD2 (6 bases). Deletions cut 4 bases from V and 4 bases from J, with 13 bases between. Germline CDR1 is SGHDT and CDR2 is YYEEEE. This CDR3 region has 14 residues. DNA of the CDR3: TGTGCCAGCAGCACCGGACTACCGCCAGATACGCAGTATTTT. It is translated as CASSTGLPPDTQYF.

The gene calls are TRBV7-8 and TRBJ1-2, with 7 bases lining up with TRBD1. Germline CDR1 and CDR2: SGHVS and FQNEAQ. The CDR3 extends over 12 amino acids. After removal of 5 bases from V and 3 bases from J, the junction contained 0 bases not matched to a gene. The CDR3 is CASSDRDYGYTF. The CDR3 DNA reads TGTGCCAGCAGCGACAGGGACTATGGCTACACCTTC.

This chain connects TRBV5-1 to TRBJ2-3, with 7 nucleotides matching TRBD2. CDR3 length: 15 amino acids. Germline V gene lookup returns CDR1 SGHRS and CDR2 YFSETQ. The ends lost 4 bases at V and 4 bases at J; junction bases unmatched: 9. CDR3 protein: CASSPIAGFSDTQYF. Written as DNA, the CDR3 is TGCGCCAGCAGCCCCATAGCGGGTTTTTCAGATACGCAGTATTTT.

This chain joins TRBV19 and TRBJ1-1, with 7 bases identical to TRBD1. With 4 bases clipped from V and 4 bases from J, the junction kept 6 bases outside the gene matches. This CDR3 is 14 amino acids long. Germline loops: CDR1 LNHDA, CDR2 SQIVND (reference sequence). CDR3 sequence reads: CASSTGRGSTEAFF. The CDR3 DNA is TGTGCCAGTAGTACAGGCAGGGGGAGCACTGAAGCTTTCTTT.

In this sample, this clone turned up a few times. The chain recombines TRBV6-5 with TRBJ2-7, with D perhaps matching TRBD2 (5 bases). This CDR3 comprises 15 residues. Germline loops: CDR1 MNHEY, CDR2 SVGAGI. The V end was cut by 1 base, the J end by 2 bases, with 12 bases between. CDR3: CASSYYRVGAYEQYF. In nucleotides, the CDR3 is TGTGCCAGCAGTTACTATAGGGTCGGGGCCTACGAGCAGTACTTC.

V and J are TRBV30 and TRBJ2-1; 11 nucleotides line up with TRBD2. This CDR3 has 15 residues. The germline gives CDR1 GTSNPN, CDR2 SVGIG (reference sequence). V trimming: 8 bases; J trimming: 5 bases; junction bases outside the gene matches: 11. CDR3 sequence (DNA): TGTGCCGGAGGGACTAGCGGATCCCTTAACAATGAGCAGTTCTTC. Its translation: CAGGTSGSLNNEQFF.

The CDR3 spells CAWSLDTGNQPQHF. CDR3 DNA sequence: TGTGCCTGGAGTCTTGACACGGGAAATCAGCCCCAGCATTTT. V and J are TRBV30 and TRBJ1-5; no clear D. This CDR3 spans 14 amino acids. V lost 2 bases to trimming and J lost 4 bases, with 12 bases between them. Germline CDR1 and CDR2: GTSNPN and SVGIG (reference sequence).

The chain carries TRBV2 and TRBJ2-3; TRBD1 matches 10 bases. Trimming removed 10 bases from V and 4 bases from J; junction bases left unmatched: 8. Germline CDR1 SNHLY, CDR2 FYNNEI. The CDR3 totals 14 residues. The CDR3 sequence: CATCPGQGPDTQYF. Here the CDR3 DNA reads TGTGCCACCTGCCCGGGACAGGGGCCAGATACGCAGTATTTT. The complete variable domain, with remaining parts taken from reference TRBV2 and TRBJ2-3, reads EPEVTQTPSHQVTQMGQEVILRCVPISNHLYFYWYRQILGQKVEFLVSFYNNEISEKSEIFDDQFSVERPDGSNFTLKIRSTKLEDSAMYFCATCPGQGPDTQYFGPGTRLTVL.